The clone carrying this T cell receptor (beta chain) was observed many times. Its antigen is not known. V lost 10 bases to trimming and J lost 8 bases; unmatched junction nucleotides: 16. Germline CDR1 reads MNHNS; CDR2 reads SASEGT. This CDR3 has 15 amino acids. The sample is drawn from a study of T cell repertoires in cytomegalovirus infection. Study-wide background: Public TCR beta signatures indicated both CMV infection and matching HLA type.

General study points: Predominance within the ex vivo response was attributable to HLA-C-restricted CMV-specific TCR beta clonotypes. People with CMV and the relevant HLA were identified by cumulative public TCR beta family frequency.

Each CDR3 protein is one row after TCRdb ran MiXCR on the reads. The sample yields 230,000 or so distinct CDR3 sequences, about a sixth seen once. The sample was CD8+ T cells from PBMCs. The TCR originated in a human donor in good health (CMV status not recorded). Some clones in this sample may be carry-over from other donors' samples. The rearrangement links TRBV6-1 to TRBJ2-1, with TRBD2 matching over 8 bases. Written as DNA, the CDR3 is TGTGCCACCCCAAGAGTAGCGGGGTCCGTCGATGAGCAGTTCTTC. This sequence encodes CATPRVAGSVDEQFF.